Below are 21 T cell receptor beta chains sequenced from a single sample in a study of identical twins. TCRdb reanalysed the 5' RACE reads using MiXCR and keeps one entry per CDR3 protein. The sample records about 470,000 distinct CDR3 sequences, roughly 24% being singletons. This sample was also put to use in a study of T cells expressing NK-cell markers.

Sequencing input: CD4+ T cells sorted from blood. These receptors were obtained from a woman aged 18 to 35 in good health.

This clonotype has a handful of counts. This rearrangement joins TRBV28 to TRBJ2-2; 8 nucleotides match TRBD1. V lost 8 bases, J lost 1 base, and 3 bases stayed unmatched. The CDR3 contains 14 residues. The germline V gene encodes CDR1 MDHEN and CDR2 SYDVKM. For the CDR3, the DNA is TGTGCCAGCTGGGACAGGCTGAACACCGGGGAGCTGTTTTTT. Amino acids: CASWDRLNTGELFF.

Many counts were recorded for this clonotype. The V and J genes are TRBV3-1 and TRBJ2-2; 8 bases align to TRBD1. J lost 5 bases, V lost 4 bases, and 3 bases had no gene match. Germline V gene sequence: CDR1 LGHDT, CDR2 YNNKEL (reference sequence). The CDR3 covers 14 residues. CDR3 loop: CASSPDRVTGELFF. CDR3 coding DNA: TGTGCCAGCAGCCCGGACAGGGTGACCGGGGAGCTGTTTTTT.

The gene calls are TRBV11-1 and TRBJ2-1; D gene unclear. Germline V CDR1 and CDR2: SGHAT, FQDESV (reference sequence). The CDR3 runs 12 residues. V lost 4 bases and J 7 bases, leaving 8 bases between the germline ends. In DNA form, the CDR3 reads TGTGCCAGCAGCTACACTGGGAATGAGCAGTTCTTC. Its protein is CASSYTGNEQFF.

This clonotype was seen a single time. The CDR3 protein is CASSLGQGLEQYF. The CDR3 DNA follows: TGTGCCAGCAGTCTCGGACAGGGCCTCGAGCAGTACTTC. The rearrangement links TRBV12-3 or TRBV12-4 to TRBJ2-7; 8 bases align to TRBD1. V lost 5 bases to trimming and J lost 6 bases; unmatched junction nucleotides: 6. The CDR3 runs to 13 residues.

This clonotype turned up a few times. The chain couples TRBV7-9 to TRBJ2-7, with TRBD1 identical over 7 bases. The J segment lost 0 bases and the V segment lost 6 bases, leaving 5 bases of the junction unmatched. Germline V lookup: CDR1 SEHNR, CDR2 FQNEAQ (reference sequence). The CDR3 spans 14 residues. This CDR3 is CASSYTGDSYEQYF. For the CDR3, the DNA is TGTGCCAGCAGTTATACAGGGGACTCCTACGAGCAGTACTTC.

This clonotype occurred a few times. V and J are TRBV5-5 and TRBJ2-1; no clear D gene. Germline CDR1 and CDR2: SGHKS and YYEKEE (reference sequence). The CDR3 is 17 residues long. V was shortened by 0 bases and J by 0 bases, with 13 bases between the two germline ends. The CDR3 here is CASSLVAHSPSYNEQFF. The CDR3 nucleotides are TGTGCCAGCAGCTTGGTCGCCCACAGTCCCTCCTACAATGAGCAGTTCTTC. Filled out from reference TRBV5-5 and TRBJ2-1, the complete variable domain reads DAGVTQSPTHLIKTRGQQVTLRCSPISGHKSVSWYQQVLGQGPQFIFQYYEKEERGRGNFPDRFSARQFPNYSSELNVNALLLGDSALYLCASSLVAHSPSYNEQFFGPGTRLTVL.

This clonotype was seen a few times. CDR3 residues: CASSQDTGWKPQHF. CDR3 sequence (DNA): TGTGCCAGCAGCCAAGATACGGGTTGGAAGCCCCAGCATTTT. V is TRBV3-1 and J is TRBJ1-5; no clear D. The CDR3 is 14 residues long. Trimming removed 0 bases at V and 8 bases at J, with 11 bases between. CDR1 is LGHDT, CDR2 YNNKEL, per germline (reference sequence). The variable domain in full, with the rest retrieved from reference TRBV3-1 and TRBJ1-5, is DTAVSQTPKYLVTQMGNDKSIKCEQNLGHDTMYWYKQDSKKFLKIMFSYNNKELIINETVPNRFSPKSPDKAHLNLHINSLELGDSAVYFCASSQDTGWKPQHFGDGTRLSIL.

The V and J genes are TRBV19 and TRBJ2-1; 8 bases fit TRBD1. V lost 5 bases, J lost 0 bases, and 6 bases stayed unmatched. The CDR3 has 16 residues. Per germline, CDR1 LNHDA and CDR2 SQIVND (reference sequence). CDR3 sequence reads: CASSFGTGSSYNEQFF. In DNA form, the CDR3 reads TGTGCCAGTAGTTTCGGGACAGGAAGCTCCTACAATGAGCAGTTCTTC.

There are a few counts of this clonotype. The CDR3 region is CSAQIWPIGSPLHF. Here the CDR3 DNA reads TGCAGTGCTCAGATATGGCCCATAGGGTCACCCCTCCACTTT. This chain joins TRBV20-1 and TRBJ1-6; the D is unclear. Trimming cost V 5 bases and J 10 bases, with 18 bases left between them. Germline V lookup: CDR1 DFQATT, CDR2 SNEGSKA (reference sequence). This CDR3 spans 14 amino acids.

This clonotype was counted between two and nine times. This sequence joins TRBV3-1 and TRBJ1-1; TRBD1 matches 8 bases. Germline loops: CDR1 LGHDT, CDR2 YNNKEL (reference sequence). CDR3 length equals 15 residues. V lost 6 bases and J lost 4; bases outside the gene matches: 10. Here the CDR3 reads CASSRDRGFGTEAFF. In nucleotides, the CDR3 is TGTGCCAGCAGTCGTGACAGGGGTTTCGGCACTGAAGCTTTCTTT.

This clonotype occurred a few times. The chain combines TRBV11-3 with TRBJ2-2, with D possibly matching TRBD2 (6 bases). Per germline, CDR1 SGHNT and CDR2 YENEEA. V shed 5 bases and J shed 0 bases, with 10 bases lying between them. The CDR3 covers 15 residues. CDR3 sequence reads: CASSAWGANTGELFF. For the CDR3, the DNA is TGTGCCAGCAGCGCCTGGGGGGCGAACACCGGGGAGCTGTTTTTT.

The chain carries TRBV10-3 and TRBJ2-7; D is uncertain. The germline V and J ends were trimmed by 4 bases and 2 bases, with 9 bases remaining between them. Germline CDR1 reads ENHRY; CDR2 reads SYGVKD. The CDR3 sequence is 13 residues long. Here the CDR3 reads CAISVGLAYEQYF. The CDR3 bases are TGTGCCATCAGTGTTGGCCTCGCCTACGAGCAGTACTTC.

The chain has TRBV21-1 and TRBJ2-3; the D call TRBD2 from the table was never checked on the DNA. TRBV21-1 is tagged as a pseudogene. This CDR3 comprises 16 residues. CDR3 amino acids: CASRDWTSGRTDTQYF. The CDR3 nucleotides are TGTGCCAGCAGGGATTGGACTAGCGGGAGGACAGATACGCAGTATTTT.

The chain carries TRBV7-2 and TRBJ2-7, with 8 nucleotides matching TRBD1. This CDR3 is built from 14 residues. CDR1 is SGHTA and CDR2 is FQGNSA in the germline V gene. Losses at the gene ends were 3 bases for V and 5 bases for J; bases not matched to a gene: 6. CDR3 amino acids: CASSFSTGAHEQYF. The DNA for the CDR3 is TGTGCCAGCAGCTTTTCGACAGGGGCACACGAGCAGTACTTC. Full variable domain (rest looked up from reference TRBV7-2 and TRBJ2-7): GAGVSQSPSNKVTEKGKDVELRCDPISGHTALYWYRQSLGQGLEFLIYFQGNSAPDKSGLPSDRFSAERTGGSVSTLTIQRTQQEDSAVYLCASSFSTGAHEQYFGPGTRLTVT.

The chain uses TRBV29-1 and TRBJ1-1, with a tentative D call TRBD1 (5 bases). The CDR3 contains 13 residues. CDR1 and CDR2 from the germline V gene are SQVTM and ANQGSEA. V lost 5 bases to trimming and J lost 3 bases, with 13 bases between them. Written as DNA, the CDR3 is TGCAGCGTTCATTCCCCGGGGGACACTGAAGCTTTCTTT. Translating gives CSVHSPGDTEAFF. The variable domain in full, with the rest retrieved from reference TRBV29-1 and TRBJ1-1, is SAVISQKPSRDICQRGTSLTIQCQVDSQVTMMFWYRQQPGQSLTLIATANQGSEATYESGFVIDKFPISRPNLTFSTLTVSNMSPEDSSIYLCSVHSPGDTEAFFGQGTRLTVV.

The chain links TRBV6-2 or TRBV6-3 to TRBJ2-1, with D possibly TRBD2 on 6 matching bases. The CDR3 runs to 14 residues. The V end was cut by 5 bases, the J end by 8 bases, with 16 bases between. In germline, CDR1 is MNHEY, CDR2 SVGEGT. Here the CDR3 reads CASSPETSRDEQFF. The DNA for the CDR3 is TGTGCCAGCAGTCCGGAGACTAGTAGGGATGAGCAGTTCTTC.

The V gene is TRBV3-1, the J gene TRBJ2-4; perhaps D is TRBD1 or TRBD2 (6 bases each). CDR3 length: 17 amino acids. The germline gives CDR1 LGHDT, CDR2 YNNKEL (reference sequence). V dropped 5 bases and J dropped 3 bases, with 20 bases sitting between them. DNA for the CDR3: TGTGCCAGCAGCAAAGTCGGAGGGGGTAGCAGCAAAAACATTCAGTACTTC. Protein: CASSKVGGGSSKNIQYF.

The V gene is TRBV20-1, the J gene TRBJ2-7, with 8 bases matching TRBD2. Germline V CDR1 and CDR2: DFQATT, SNEGSKA (reference sequence). The trim removed 1 base at V and 0 bases at J, leaving 8 bases unmatched. The CDR3 is 16 residues long. CDR3 amino acids: CSARVPSRGVSYEQYF. For the CDR3, the DNA is TGCAGTGCTAGAGTCCCGTCGCGGGGGGTCTCCTACGAGCAGTACTTC.

The DNA of the CDR3 is TGCGCCAGCAGCTTAAGATCGAGTAGCTCTGGGGCCAACGTCCTGACTTTC. It yields the protein CASSLRSSSSGANVLTF. This rearrangement joins TRBV5-1 to TRBJ2-6; D is undetermined. The germline CDR1 and CDR2 sequences are SGHRS and YFSETQ. V shed 2 bases and J shed 0 bases, with 12 bases lying between them. CDR3 size: 17 residues.

The gene calls are TRBV7-2 and TRBJ1-2; the D is unclear. The CDR3 is made up of 12 amino acids. Trimming pared 3 bases from V and 8 bases from J, leaving 10 bases between. CDR1 and CDR2 (germline): SGHTA, FQGNSA. The CDR3 DNA reads as TGTGCCAGCAGCTTTGCGGTTAGGGGCTACACCTTC. This encodes CASSFAVRGYTF.

Only a few counts were recorded for this clonotype. The chain couples TRBV27 to TRBJ2-1; 11 bases map to TRBD2. The J segment lost 2 bases and the V segment lost 7 bases, leaving 10 bases of the junction unmatched. This CDR3 is built from 17 residues. CDR1 is MNHEY and CDR2 is SMNVEV in the germline V gene (reference sequence). CDR3 protein: CASTLGLAGGAYNEQFF. CDR3 sequence (DNA): TGTGCCAGCACCCTTGGGCTAGCGGGAGGCGCCTACAATGAGCAGTTCTTC.